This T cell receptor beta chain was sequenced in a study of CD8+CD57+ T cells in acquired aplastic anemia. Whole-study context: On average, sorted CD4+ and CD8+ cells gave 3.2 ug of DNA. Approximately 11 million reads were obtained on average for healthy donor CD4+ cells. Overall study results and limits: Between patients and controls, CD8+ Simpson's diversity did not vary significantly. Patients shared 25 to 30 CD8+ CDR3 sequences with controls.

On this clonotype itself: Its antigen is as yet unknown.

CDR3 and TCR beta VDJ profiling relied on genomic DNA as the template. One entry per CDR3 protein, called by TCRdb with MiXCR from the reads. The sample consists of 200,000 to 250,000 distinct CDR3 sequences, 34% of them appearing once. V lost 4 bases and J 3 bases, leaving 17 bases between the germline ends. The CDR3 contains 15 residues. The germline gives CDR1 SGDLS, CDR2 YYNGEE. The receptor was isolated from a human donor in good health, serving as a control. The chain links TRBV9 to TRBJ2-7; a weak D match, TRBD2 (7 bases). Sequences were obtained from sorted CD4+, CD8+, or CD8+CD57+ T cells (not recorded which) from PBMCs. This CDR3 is CASSLHGGPNYEQYF. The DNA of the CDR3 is TGTGCCAGCAGCCTACACGGGGGGCCAAACTACGAGCAGTACTTC.